These 6 T cell receptor beta chains came from one sample sequenced in a study of cytomegalovirus exposure and HLA in healthy donors. 60 Vbeta and 13 Jbeta primers were used in PCR. The repertoire was sequenced with immunoSEQ multiplex PCR; TCRdb's copy has only in-frame clones and lacks some. The data hold 100,000 to 150,000 clones, with roughly three quarters observed a single time. Sample: PBMCs. The source is a woman aged 55-69 years in good health and CMV-seronegative.

Note on this clone: Other DNA sequences within the sample encode an identical CDR3. The V call is TRBV6-5, the J call TRBJ1-5, with a tentative D call TRBD1 (6 bases). CDR1 MNHEY and CDR2 SVGAGI come from the germline V gene. V was shortened by 8 bases and J by 3 bases, with 11 bases between the two germline ends. The CDR3 loop spans 13 amino acids. The CDR3 region has the DNA TGTGCCAGCGCGGACAGCTTCAATCAGCCCCAGCATTTT. Protein: CASADSFNQPQHF.

Regarding this clone: A junction boundary mismatches the germline segment, possibly from a read error. The gene calls are TRBV30 and TRBJ2-7; TRBD1 aligns across 7 bases. Germline assignment: CDR1 GTSNPN and CDR2 SVGIG (reference sequence). The CDR3 is 13 residues long. The CDR3 protein is CAWSTGTALLVLF. For the CDR3, the DNA is TGTGCCTGGAGTACCGGGACAGCCTTGCTAGTACTCTTC.

The V call is TRBV4-1, the J call TRBJ2-3; TRBD2 matches 12 bases. Unmatched junction bases numbered 9, after V lost 0 bases and J lost 5 bases. The CDR3 has 18 amino acids. Germline values: CDR1 MGHRA, CDR2 YSYEKL. This CDR3 reads CASSQDGVTSGSIDTQYF. The CDR3 DNA reads as TGCGCCAGCAGCCAAGATGGGGTGACTAGCGGGAGTATAGATACGCAGTATTTT.

The sample holds one count of this clone. J is TRBJ2-1 and V is TRBV4-1; the match to TRBD2 covers 12 bases. Germline V gives CDR1 MGHRA, CDR2 YSYEKL. The CDR3 covers 19 residues. The junction had 15 bases not matched to a gene; V was cut back by 0 bases and J by 9 bases. As DNA, the CDR3 is TGCGCCAGCAGCCAAGAGCTAGCGGGAGGGCCTAAAGGGTTGGGTGAGCAGTTCTTC. Protein: CASSQELAGGPKGLGEQFF.

The chain couples TRBV27 to TRBJ2-5; D is possibly TRBD2 (6 bases). With 2 bases removed from V and 5 bases from J, the gap between germline ends came to 30 bases. CDR1 and CDR2 from the germline V gene are MNHEY and SMNVEV (reference sequence). The CDR3 is 20 amino acids. The CDR3 reads CASSLKFSGWRDRRAETQYF. For the CDR3, the DNA is TGTGCCAGCAGTTTAAAGTTCTCCGGATGGAGGGACCGAAGGGCGGAGACCCAGTACTTC.

The gene calls are TRBV30 and TRBJ1-1; no firm D call. This CDR3 has 13 residues. V was clipped by 4 bases and J by 5 bases, with 14 bases between them. Germline V lookup: CDR1 GTSNPN, CDR2 SVGIG (reference sequence). The CDR3 DNA reads as TGTGCCTGGACGCCCCTCACAGCAACTGAAGCTTTCTTT. It is translated as CAWTPLTATEAFF. The full variable domain, with the rest looked up from reference TRBV30 and TRBJ1-1, is SQTIHQWPATLVQPVGSPLSLECTVEGTSNPNLYWYRQAAGRGLQLLFYSVGIGQISSEVPQNLSASRPQDRQFILSSKKLLLSDSGFYLCAWTPLTATEAFFGQGTRLTVV.